One sample yielded the 4 T cell receptor beta chains listed below, sequenced in a study of tissue T cells after allogeneic stem cell transplantation. The method was immunoSEQ multiplex PCR; TCRdb's version includes in-frame clones alone and lacks a portion of them. The data show about 48,000 clones, around 73% seen once. Sequencing input: sorted cells pooled from one or two spleens. The source of these receptors is a pool of C57BL/6 mice in good health.

This clone was picked up a small number of times. The gene names given are mouse names. The sequenced fragment ends 1 residue before the CDR3 boundary, so the rest is inferred from the germline J gene. This chain links TRBV31 with TRBJ2-7, with 7 bases that match TRBD1. The CDR3 consists of 12 residues. Trimming removed 2 bases from V and 6 bases from J; junction bases left unmatched: 4. Germline CDR1 and CDR2: GKSSPN and SITVG. The CDR3 spells CAWSTTGSEQYF. The sequenced CDR3 bases are TGTGCCTGGAGTACGACAGGGAGTGAACAGTAC.

For this clone: The listed genes are named as in mouse. The CDR3 end falls 1 residue outside the read, so it is completed with the germline J gene. This chain connects TRBV5 to TRBJ2-4; TRBD2 matches 8 bases. The CDR3 extends over 17 amino acids. V lost 0 bases, J lost 1 base, and 6 bases stayed unmatched. Germline CDR1 is LGHNA and CDR2 is YNLKQL (reference sequence). The part of the CDR3 DNA that was read is TGTGCCAGCAGCCAAGACCGGGGGGGCGCCGGTCAAAACACCTTGTAC. Its protein is CASSQDRGGAGQNTLY. The CDR3 as a whole reads CASSQDRGGAGQNTLYF.

Turning to this clone: Each gene name is a mouse one. The DNA ends 1 residue before the CDR3 does, and the rest of the CDR3 is filled in from the germline J gene. This chain connects TRBV2 to TRBJ2-3, with D possibly being TRBD2 (7 bases). The CDR3 has 15 amino acids. Germline V lookup: CDR1 LGHNA, CDR2 YSYQKL. Deletions cut 4 bases from V and 0 bases from J, with 11 bases between. The CDR3 bases that were read are TGTGCCAGCAGCCCGGGGGGCGGAAGTGCAGAAACGCTGTAT. Protein: CASSPGGGSAETLY. The entire CDR3 is CASSPGGGSAETLYF.

Only a few counts were recorded for this clone. Any gene name here is a mouse gene name. The read falls 1 residue short of the CDR3 end, and the missing part is taken from the germline J gene. The chain links TRBV12-1 to TRBJ2-7, with D perhaps matching TRBD1 or TRBD2 (5 bases each). Per germline, CDR1 SGHSN and CDR2 HYEKVE. This CDR3 has 11 residues. Trimming took 3 bases from V and 3 from J, leaving 5 bases between them. CDR3 DNA, as far as it was read: TGTGCCAGCTCTGGGGGCTATGAACAGTAC. As protein: CASSGGYEQY. In full, the CDR3 is CASSGGYEQYF.